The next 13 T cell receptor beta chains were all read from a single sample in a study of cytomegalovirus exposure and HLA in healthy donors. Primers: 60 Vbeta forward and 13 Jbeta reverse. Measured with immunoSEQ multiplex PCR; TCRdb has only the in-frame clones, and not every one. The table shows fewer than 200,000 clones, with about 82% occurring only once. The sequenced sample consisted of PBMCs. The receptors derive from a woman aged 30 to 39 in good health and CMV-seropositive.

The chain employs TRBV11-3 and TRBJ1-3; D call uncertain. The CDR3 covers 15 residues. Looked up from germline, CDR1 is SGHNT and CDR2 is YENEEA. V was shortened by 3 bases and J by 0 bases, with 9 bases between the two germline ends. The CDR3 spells CASSFNSNSGNTIYF. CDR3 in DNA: TGTGCCAGCAGCTTCAACAGCAACTCTGGAAACACCATATATTTT.

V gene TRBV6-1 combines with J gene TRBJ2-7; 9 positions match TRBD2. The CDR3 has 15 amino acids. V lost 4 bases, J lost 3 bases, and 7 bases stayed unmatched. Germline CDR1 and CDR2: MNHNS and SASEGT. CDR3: CASSVAGGYGYEQYF. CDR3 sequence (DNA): TGTGCCAGCAGTGTCGCGGGGGGGTACGGCTACGAGCAGTACTTC.

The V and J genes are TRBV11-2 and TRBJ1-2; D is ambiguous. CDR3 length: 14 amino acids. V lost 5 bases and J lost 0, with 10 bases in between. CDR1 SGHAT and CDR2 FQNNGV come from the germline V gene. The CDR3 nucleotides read TGTGCCAGCAGCCCCCGGGGAGCTAACTATGGCTACACCTTC. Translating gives CASSPRGANYGYTF. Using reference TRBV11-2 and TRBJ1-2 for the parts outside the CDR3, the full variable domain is EAGVAQSPRYKIIEKRQSVAFWCNPISGHATLYWYQQILGQGPKLLIQFQNNGVVDDSQLPKDRFSAERLKGVDSTLKIQPAKLEDSAVYLCASSPRGANYGYTFGSGTRLTVV.

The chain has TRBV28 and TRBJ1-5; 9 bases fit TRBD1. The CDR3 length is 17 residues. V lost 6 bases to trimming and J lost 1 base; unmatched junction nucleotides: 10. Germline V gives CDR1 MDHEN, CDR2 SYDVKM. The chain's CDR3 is CASSPLRGQGSNQPQHF. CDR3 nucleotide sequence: TGTGCCAGCAGCCCATTAAGGGGACAGGGAAGCAATCAGCCCCAGCATTTT.

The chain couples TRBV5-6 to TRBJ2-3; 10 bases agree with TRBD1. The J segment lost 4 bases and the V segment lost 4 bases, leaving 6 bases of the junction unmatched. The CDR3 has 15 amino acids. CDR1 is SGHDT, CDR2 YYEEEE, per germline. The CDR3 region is CASSEGQGSADTQYF. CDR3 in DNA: TGTGCCAGCAGCGAGGGACAGGGGAGCGCAGATACGCAGTATTTT.

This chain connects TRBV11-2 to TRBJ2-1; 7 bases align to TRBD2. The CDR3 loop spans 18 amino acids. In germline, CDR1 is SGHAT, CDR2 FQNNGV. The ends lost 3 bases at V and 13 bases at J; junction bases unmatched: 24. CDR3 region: CASSFYTRTPLWGEGQFF. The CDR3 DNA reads TGTGCCAGCAGCTTTTACACGCGGACTCCCCTTTGGGGGGAGGGACAGTTCTTC.

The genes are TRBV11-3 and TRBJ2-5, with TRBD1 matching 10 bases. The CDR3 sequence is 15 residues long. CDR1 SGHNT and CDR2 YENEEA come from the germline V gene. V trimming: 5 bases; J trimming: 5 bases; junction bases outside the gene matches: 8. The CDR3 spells CASSPGGQGRETQYF. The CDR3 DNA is TGTGCCAGCAGCCCTGGGGGACAGGGGAGGGAGACCCAGTACTTC.

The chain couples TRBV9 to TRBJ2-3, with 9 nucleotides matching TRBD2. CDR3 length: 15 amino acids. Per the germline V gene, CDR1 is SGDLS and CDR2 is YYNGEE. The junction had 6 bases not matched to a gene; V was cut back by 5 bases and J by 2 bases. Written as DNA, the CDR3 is TGTGCCAGCAGTGCCCTAGCGGGGACCACAGATACGCAGTATTTT. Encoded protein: CASSALAGTTDTQYF.

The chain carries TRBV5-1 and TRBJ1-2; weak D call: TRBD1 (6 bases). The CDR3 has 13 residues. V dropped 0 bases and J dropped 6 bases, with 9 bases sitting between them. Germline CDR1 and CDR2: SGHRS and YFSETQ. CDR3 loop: CASSLVGGDGYTF. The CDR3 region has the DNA TGCGCCAGCAGCTTGGTAGGGGGGGATGGCTACACCTTC.

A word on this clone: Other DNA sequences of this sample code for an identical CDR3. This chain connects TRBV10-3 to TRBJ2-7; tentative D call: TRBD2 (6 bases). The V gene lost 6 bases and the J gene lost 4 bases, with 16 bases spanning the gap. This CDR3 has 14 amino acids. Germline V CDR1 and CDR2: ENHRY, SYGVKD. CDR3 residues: CAISSGTGVYEQYF. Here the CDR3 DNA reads TGTGCCATCAGCTCCGGGACGGGGGTTTACGAGCAGTACTTC.

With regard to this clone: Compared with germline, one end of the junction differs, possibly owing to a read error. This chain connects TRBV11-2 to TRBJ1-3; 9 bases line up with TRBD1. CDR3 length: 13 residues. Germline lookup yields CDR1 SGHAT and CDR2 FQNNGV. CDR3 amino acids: CASSSPGQGIDHF. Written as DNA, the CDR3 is TGTGCCAGCAGCTCCCCCGGACAGGGGATCGATCACTTT.

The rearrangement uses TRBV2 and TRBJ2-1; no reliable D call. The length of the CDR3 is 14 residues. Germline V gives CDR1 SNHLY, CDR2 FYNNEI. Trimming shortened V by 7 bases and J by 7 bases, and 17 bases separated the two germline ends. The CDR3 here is CASIFFGTSNEQFF. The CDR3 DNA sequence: TGTGCCAGCATATTTTTTGGCACCAGTAATGAGCAGTTCTTC.

This CDR3 reads CASSPRTGGPYEQYF. In DNA, the CDR3 is TGTGCCAGCAGCCCCCGGACAGGGGGCCCCTACGAGCAGTACTTC. The chain uses TRBV5-5 and TRBJ2-7, with 11 bases lining up with TRBD1. The CDR3 has 15 residues. Per germline, CDR1 SGHKS and CDR2 YYEKEE (reference sequence). The V segment lost 4 bases and the J segment 2 bases; nucleotides outside the gene matches: 5.